The T cell receptor beta chain under discussion was sequenced for a study of OX40 agonist ivuxolimab in advanced cancers. Repertoires were generated with immunoSEQ multiplex PCR, while TCRdb's copy carries only in-frame clones and drops some. Seen here are 100,000 to 150,000 clones, under 95% observed once, and the top ten hold roughly 0.94%. V was shortened by 0 bases and J by 0 bases, with 14 bases between the two germline ends. The CDR3 loop spans 18 amino acids. Germline CDR1 is LGHNA and CDR2 is YNFKEQ. About this clone: Its antigen is unidentified.

Study-wide points: On average, CD8+ T cells had more expanded clones than CD4+.

The rearrangement links TRBV4-2 to TRBJ2-2; D may be TRBD2 (6 bases). This clonotype was sampled from an adult with an advanced solid tumor such as melanoma, head and neck, liver or kidney cancer. Sample: CD4+ or CD8+ T cells sorted from blood, taken in a trial of the OX40 agonist ivuxolimab. The CDR3 protein is CASSQERGAGTNTGELFF. The CDR3 nucleotides read TGTGCCAGCAGCCAAGAGAGGGGTGCGGGGACGAACACCGGGGAGCTGTTTTTT.